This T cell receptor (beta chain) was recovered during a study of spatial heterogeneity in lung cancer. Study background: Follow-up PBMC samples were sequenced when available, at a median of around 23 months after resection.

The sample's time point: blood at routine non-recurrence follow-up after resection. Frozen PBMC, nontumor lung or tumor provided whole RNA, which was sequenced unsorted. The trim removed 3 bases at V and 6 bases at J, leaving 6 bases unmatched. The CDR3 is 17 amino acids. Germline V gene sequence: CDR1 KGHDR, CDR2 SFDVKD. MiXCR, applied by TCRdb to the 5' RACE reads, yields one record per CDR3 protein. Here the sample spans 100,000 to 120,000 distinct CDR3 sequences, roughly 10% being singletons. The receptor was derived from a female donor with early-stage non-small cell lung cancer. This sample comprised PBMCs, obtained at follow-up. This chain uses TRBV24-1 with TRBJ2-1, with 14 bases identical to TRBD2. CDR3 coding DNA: TGTGCCACCAGTGATGTCGGGACTAGCGGGAGACCCAATGAGCAGTTCTTC. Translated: CATSDVGTSGRPNEQFF.